The TCR beta chain under discussion was sequenced for a study of lymphopenia after photon versus proton radiotherapy (dated by TCRdb to the late 2010s). In the study overall: In patients with gastrointestinal tumors who developed high-grade lymphopenia, the study compared the immunological effects of photon radiation therapy with those of proton radiation therapy. The approximately 20 patients in the cohort had gastrointestinal tumors, were treated with either photon or proton therapy, and subsequently developed lymphopenia. The goal of the study was to characterize the differences between the two radiation modalities in how they affect the immune system.

For this clone: Its cognate antigen has yet to be identified. No base-level quality is on record; no much larger clone is a single base apart.

Library preparation employed the immunoSEQ multiplex PCR assay. Alongside multiparametric flow cytometry, deep sequencing of rearranged TCR beta loci was used to profile the T cell repertoires. This immuneACCESS table, as held by TCRdb, lists in-frame sequences with V and J called but not all clones. Of the missing ones, under half trace to an unresolved V gene in checked studies; the others have no known cause. This sample holds fewer than 20,000 clones; 88% were observed only once. Of the sample, approximately 11% falls within the top ten clones. The V and J ends are trimmed by 8 bases and 8 bases, leaving 24 bases between them. The CDR1 and CDR2 encoded by the germline V gene are SNHLY and FYNNEI. From its cysteine to its phenylalanine, the CDR3 spans 15 amino acids. Just CDR3 DNA is preserved here, 45 bases in frame from base 1. The paper as a whole reports these results and caveats: During treatment, patients who received photon therapy lost naive T cells and TCR diversity and gained effector/memory populations, whereas patients who received proton therapy remained relatively stable. The authors looked at the survival association only in patients who died, and they framed better survival with proton therapy as a possibility rather than a demonstrated result. Once the lymphocyte count had reached its nadir, the repertoires of photon-treated patients showed oligoclonal expansion, particularly of CD8+ Temra cells, and this expansion drove the decline in diversity. Across the cohort, a larger post-nadir drop in TCR diversity was inversely correlated with overall survival time among patients who died.

The V and J segments used are TRBV2 and TRBJ1-2; the D gene cannot be named for sure. Material: peripheral blood, obtained from a patient treated with proton-based radiotherapy. This receptor was obtained from a man aged 65 to 79 with pancreatic cancer. CDR3 sequence: CASSPGSGVKWGYTF. The nucleotide sequence reads as follows: TGTGCCAGCTCGCCTGGGTCCGGGGTGAAGTGGGGCTACACCTTC.